Detailed here is one T cell receptor (beta chain). How the authors handled the data: Amplification of reference gene primers provided the estimated nucleated cell counts. Repertoires were generated with immunoSEQ multiplex PCR, while TCRdb's copy carries only in-frame clones and drops some. That table furnishes V, J and clone size, whereas the DNA furnished D and trimming. The sample holds more than 250,000 clones; 70% to 90% are singletons and the top ten take approximately 6%. This sample is drawn from a study of blood T cell repertoires in COVID-19. Study at large: Sources were T cells, B-cell-depleted T cells, or PBMCs; the material itself was cDNA or gDNA.

What the recovered Cohort 3 donors had was two negative PCRs, clearance, or symptom resolution. CDR3 length: 12 amino acids. Germline trimming cut 6 bases from V and 4 bases from J; bases unmatched to any gene: 4. Germline assignment: CDR1 SQVTM and CDR2 ANQGSEA. The TCR was taken from a woman aged 25 to 45 who had recovered from COVID-19. The rearrangement links TRBV29-1 to TRBJ1-2, with 8 bases that match TRBD1. The sequencing sample was made of PBMCs or T cells enriched from blood (not recorded which). This CDR3 is CSVRTGTYGYTF. CDR3 DNA sequence: TGCAGCGTACGGACAGGGACCTATGGCTACACCTTC.